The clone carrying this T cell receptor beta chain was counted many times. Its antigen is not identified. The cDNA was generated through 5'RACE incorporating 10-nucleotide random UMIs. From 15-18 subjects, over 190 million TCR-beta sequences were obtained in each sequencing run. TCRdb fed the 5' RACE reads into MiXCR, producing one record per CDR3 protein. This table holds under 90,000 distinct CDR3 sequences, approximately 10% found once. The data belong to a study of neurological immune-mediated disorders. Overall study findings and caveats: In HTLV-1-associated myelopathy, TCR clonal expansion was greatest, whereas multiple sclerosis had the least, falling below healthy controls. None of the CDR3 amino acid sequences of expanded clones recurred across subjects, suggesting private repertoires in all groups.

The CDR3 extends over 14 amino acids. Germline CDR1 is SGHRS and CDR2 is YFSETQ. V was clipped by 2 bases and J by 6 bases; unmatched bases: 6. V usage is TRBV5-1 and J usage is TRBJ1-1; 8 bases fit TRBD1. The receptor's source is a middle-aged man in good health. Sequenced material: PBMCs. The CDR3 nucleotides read TGCGCCAGCAGCTTAGGCAGGGGGCCCGCTGAAGCTTTCTTT. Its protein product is CASSLGRGPAEAFF.